Following are 22 T cell receptor beta chains from one sample sequenced in a study of CD8 T cells in ankylosing spondylitis. TCRdb reprocessed the 5' RACE reads via MiXCR and lists one record per CDR3 protein. Seen here are tens of thousands of distinct CDR3 sequences, around 25% observed once, and the top ten hold about 60%. Sequenced material: blood, either unsorted or a sorted T cell fraction (not recorded which). These receptors were collected from a male donor with ankylosing spondylitis or in good health (not recorded which).

The chain joins TRBV29-1 to TRBJ2-2; 7 positions match TRBD1. CDR3 length: 14 amino acids. The germline gives CDR1 SQVTM, CDR2 ANQGSEA. Trimming cost V 3 bases and J 3 bases; bases outside gene matches: 4. The CDR3 reads CSVDEGGDTGELFF. DNA of the CDR3: TGCAGCGTTGATGAAGGGGGCGACACCGGGGAGCTGTTTTTT.

The genes are TRBV5-1 and TRBJ2-1; the D is unclear. The CDR3 length is 15 residues. Germline-derived CDR1 and CDR2 are SGHRS and YFSETQ. V was shortened by 2 bases and J by 0 bases, with 9 bases between the two germline ends. The CDR3 DNA follows: TGCGCCAGCAGCTTCGGCGGAAGCTCCTACAATGAGCAGTTCTTC. Translated, it gives CASSFGGSSYNEQFF. The full variable domain, rest sourced from reference TRBV5-1 and TRBJ2-1, is KAGVTQTPRYLIKTRGQQVTLSCSPISGHRSVSWYQQTPGQGLQFLFEYFSETQRNKGNFPGRFSGRQFSNSRSEMNVSTLELGDSALYLCASSFGGSSYNEQFFGPGTRLTVL.

This clonotype was observed a few times. The chain carries TRBV12-3 or TRBV12-4 and TRBJ2-7, with a weak D call TRBD1 (5 bases). CDR3 length equals 13 residues. Trimming took off 6 bases at V and 6 bases at J, with 15 bases between the two ends. CDR3 residues: CASSKTRVGEQYV. CDR3 nucleotide sequence: TGTGCCAGCAGCAAAACCAGGGTGGGCGAGCAGTACGTC.

This chain uses TRBV5-6 with TRBJ2-7, with D perhaps matching TRBD1 (6 bases). The CDR3 consists of 14 residues. V was shortened by 0 bases and J by 6 bases, with 13 bases between the two germline ends. Germline V CDR1 and CDR2: SGHDT, YYEEEE. CDR3 in amino acids: CASSLGYRDAEQYV. The CDR3 DNA reads TGTGCCAGCAGCTTGGGCTACAGGGATGCCGAGCAGTACGTC.

This clonotype was seen more than once but under ten times. This chain uses TRBV5-5 with TRBJ1-3; TRBD1 might be the D (5 bases). The germline V gene encodes CDR1 SGHKS and CDR2 YYEKEE (reference sequence). The V end was cut by 1 base, the J end by 8 bases, with 10 bases between. This CDR3 spans 13 amino acids. CDR3 nucleotides: TGTGCCAGCAGCTTGCGTCCGGGGGACACCATATATTTT. This gives the protein CASSLRPGDTIYF.

This clonotype was seen ten or more times. J is TRBJ2-7 and V is TRBV5-1, with no clear D. In germline, CDR1 is SGHRS, CDR2 YFSETQ. The CDR3 runs 13 residues. Trimming removed 0 bases at V and 4 bases at J, with 8 bases between. CDR3 in amino acids: CASSLEDAYEQYV. Written as DNA, the CDR3 is TGCGCCAGCAGCTTGGAGGATGCGTACGAGCAGTACGTC.

The CDR3 region has the DNA TGTGCCAGCAGCTTAGATTCGATTCGGGGAACCTACGAGCAGTACTTC. Its translation is CASSLDSIRGTYEQYF. This sequence joins TRBV11-2 and TRBJ2-7; weak D call: TRBD2 (5 bases). Germline CDR1 SGHAT, CDR2 FQNNGV. The CDR3 spans 16 residues. V was trimmed by 0 bases and J by 2 bases, leaving 14 bases between them.

This clonotype was found a few times. The genes are TRBV5-1 and TRBJ2-2; D is ambiguous. The CDR3 sequence is 14 residues long. Germline V gene sequence: CDR1 SGHRS, CDR2 YFSETQ. V lost 4 bases and J lost 3, with 10 bases in between. CDR3 region: CASSPRWDTGELFF. Written as DNA, the CDR3 is TGCGCCAGCAGCCCCCGTTGGGACACCGGGGAGCTGTTTTTT.

This clonotype was found a few times. The rearrangement uses TRBV20-1 and TRBJ2-5; D is ambiguous. The CDR3 is 13 amino acids. Germline-derived CDR1 and CDR2 are DFQATT and SNEGSKA (reference sequence). V was shortened by 1 base and J by 5 bases, with 11 bases between the two germline ends. The CDR3: CSARVGSRETQYF. CDR3 in DNA: TGCAGTGCTAGAGTTGGTAGTCGGGAGACCCAGTACTTC.

This clonotype has a handful of counts. The chain joins TRBV29-1 to TRBJ2-3; no reliable D call. V gave up 4 bases and J gave up 6 bases, with 5 bases separating them. CDR3 length: 10 amino acids. Germline values: CDR1 SQVTM, CDR2 ANQGSEA. CDR3 nucleotides: TGCAGCGTTGCTTCTGATACGCAGTATTTT. This gives the protein CSVASDTQYF.

Many counts were recorded for this clonotype. The chain links TRBV5-1 to TRBJ2-5; no definite D call. Trimming left V 4 bases short and J 5 bases short, with 9 bases between. The CDR3 has 12 amino acids. Germline values: CDR1 SGHRS, CDR2 YFSETQ. Written as DNA, the CDR3 is TGCGCCAGCAGCCTGACCGCGGAGACCCAGTACTTC. Protein: CASSLTAETQYF.

The chain links TRBV15 to TRBJ1-3; 9 bases line up with TRBD1. CDR1 and CDR2 from the germline V gene are LNHNV and YYDKDF (reference sequence). J was trimmed by 4 bases and V by 9 bases; bases with no gene match: 19. The CDR3 sequence is 18 residues long. The CDR3 is CATFTSTLTGGEGNTIYF. As DNA, the CDR3 is TGTGCCACTTTTACCTCGACACTAACAGGGGGCGAAGGAAACACCATATATTTT.

CDR3 sequence (DNA): TGTGCCAGCACCGGGGGGGGGCCTCTCCCGTGGGGCTACACCTTC. Translation: CASTGGGPLPWGYTF. The genes are TRBV25-1 and TRBJ1-2, with D possibly TRBD1 on 6 matching bases. Germline CDR1 is MGHDK and CDR2 is SYGVNS. The V and J ends lost 7 bases and 8 bases respectively, with 23 bases between them. CDR3 length: 15 amino acids.

This clonotype was seen ten or more times. V is TRBV20-1 and J is TRBJ1-2, with D uncertain. V was clipped by 3 bases and J by 1 base, with 9 bases between them. The CDR3 sequence is 13 residues long. CDR1 DFQATT and CDR2 SNEGSKA come from the germline V gene (reference sequence). CDR3: CSARGRLNYGYTF. In DNA form, the CDR3 reads TGCAGTGCTAGGGGCAGGCTTAACTATGGCTACACCTTC.

The V call is TRBV18, the J call TRBJ1-5; maybe TRBD1 (6 bases). The CDR3 has 15 residues. Germline loops: CDR1 KGHSH, CDR2 LQKENI. V was pared by 3 bases and J by 3 bases, with 12 bases between. The CDR3 is CASSPNRQANQPQHF. The CDR3 nucleotides are TGTGCCAGCTCACCGAATAGACAGGCCAATCAGCCCCAGCATTTT.

The genes are TRBV5-1 and TRBJ1-2; D is undetermined. Germline CDR1 and CDR2: SGHRS and YFSETQ. The V and J ends lost 4 bases and 5 bases respectively, with 12 bases between them. The CDR3 has 13 residues. The chain's CDR3 is CASSTGPTYGYTF. For the CDR3, the DNA is TGCGCCAGCAGCACGGGTCCAACATATGGCTACACCTTC. The complete variable domain, with remaining parts taken from reference TRBV5-1 and TRBJ1-2, reads KAGVTQTPRYLIKTRGQQVTLSCSPISGHRSVSWYQQTPGQGLQFLFEYFSETQRNKGNFPGRFSGRQFSNSRSEMNVSTLELGDSALYLCASSTGPTYGYTFGSGTRLTVV.

This clonotype was found once. This chain uses TRBV5-1 with TRBJ2-1, with a tentative D call TRBD1 (6 bases). V lost 7 bases and J lost 4, with 18 bases in between. Per the germline V gene, CDR1 is SGHRS and CDR2 is YFSETQ. The CDR3 has 15 amino acids. The CDR3 sequence is CASDGRDTRYNEQFF. The CDR3 nucleotides are TGCGCCAGCGACGGTAGGGACACCAGGTACAATGAGCAGTTCTTC.

The chain is built from TRBV9 and TRBJ2-3; D remains unclear. The CDR3 extends over 14 amino acids. Deletions cut 0 bases from V and 0 bases from J, with 5 bases between. CDR1 is SGDLS and CDR2 is YYNGEE in the germline V gene. The CDR3 loop reads CASSVDPSTDTQYF. CDR3 sequence (DNA): TGTGCCAGCAGCGTAGATCCGAGCACAGATACGCAGTATTTT.

This clonotype showed up many times. The chain joins TRBV7-9 to TRBJ1-2; D perhaps matches TRBD1 (5 bases). With 5 bases removed from V and 8 bases from J, the gap between germline ends came to 12 bases. The germline V gene encodes CDR1 SEHNR and CDR2 FQNEAQ (reference sequence). The length of the CDR3 is 12 residues. CDR3 in DNA: TGTGCCAGCAGCCCCACCGGGGACGGCTACACCTTC. Its protein is CASSPTGDGYTF. The full variable domain, in which reference TRBV7-9 and TRBJ1-2 provide the parts outside the CDR3, is DTGVSQNPRHKITKRGQNVTFRCDPISEHNRLYWYRQTLGQGPEFLTYFQNEAQLEKSRLLSDRFSAERPKGSFSTLEIQRTEQGDSAMYLCASSPTGDGYTFGSGTRLTVV.

V usage is TRBV7-8 and J usage is TRBJ2-5; D not resolved. The CDR3 runs to 15 residues. The V end lost 3 bases, the J end lost 2 bases, and 13 bases lay between the germline ends. CDR1 SGHVS and CDR2 FQNEAQ come from the germline V gene. DNA for the CDR3: TGTGCCAGCAGCTTTTTCTGGGCAACACAAGAGACCCAGTACTTC. Protein product: CASSFFWATQETQYF.

This chain connects TRBV3-1 to TRBJ1-1, with a possible D match to TRBD1 (6 bases). V was clipped by 4 bases and J by 1 base, with 10 bases between them. Per the germline V gene, CDR1 is LGHDT and CDR2 is YNNKEL (reference sequence). The CDR3 is 14 residues long. This chain's CDR3 is CASSPDRPNTEAFF. CDR3 DNA: TGTGCCAGCAGCCCGGACAGACCGAACACTGAAGCTTTCTTT.

This clonotype was counted ten times or more. The rearrangement uses TRBV29-1 and TRBJ2-7, with 8 bases matching TRBD2. J was trimmed by 8 bases and V by 4 bases; bases with no gene match: 16. The germline V gene encodes CDR1 SQVTM and CDR2 ANQGSEA. The CDR3 loop spans 15 amino acids. CDR3 nucleotide sequence: TGCAGCGTTGTAGGTTTCCCCCGAGCGGGAGTTAAGCAGTACTTC. Its translation: CSVVGFPRAGVKQYF.